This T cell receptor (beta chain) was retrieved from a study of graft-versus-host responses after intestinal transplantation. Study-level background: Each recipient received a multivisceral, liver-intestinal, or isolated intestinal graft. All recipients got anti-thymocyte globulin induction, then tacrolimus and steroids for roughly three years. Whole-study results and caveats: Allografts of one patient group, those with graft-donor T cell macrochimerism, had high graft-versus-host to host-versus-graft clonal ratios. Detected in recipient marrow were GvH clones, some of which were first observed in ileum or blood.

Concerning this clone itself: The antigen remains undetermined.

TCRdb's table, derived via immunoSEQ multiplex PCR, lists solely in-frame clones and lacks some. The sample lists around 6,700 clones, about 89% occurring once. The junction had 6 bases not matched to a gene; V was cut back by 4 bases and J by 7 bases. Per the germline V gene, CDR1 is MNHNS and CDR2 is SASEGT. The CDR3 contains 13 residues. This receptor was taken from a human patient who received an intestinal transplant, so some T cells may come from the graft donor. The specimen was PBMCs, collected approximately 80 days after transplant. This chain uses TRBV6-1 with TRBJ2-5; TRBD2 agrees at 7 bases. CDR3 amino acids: CASSGDYRATQYF. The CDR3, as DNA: TGTGCCAGCAGTGGGGACTATCGCGCGACCCAGTACTTC.